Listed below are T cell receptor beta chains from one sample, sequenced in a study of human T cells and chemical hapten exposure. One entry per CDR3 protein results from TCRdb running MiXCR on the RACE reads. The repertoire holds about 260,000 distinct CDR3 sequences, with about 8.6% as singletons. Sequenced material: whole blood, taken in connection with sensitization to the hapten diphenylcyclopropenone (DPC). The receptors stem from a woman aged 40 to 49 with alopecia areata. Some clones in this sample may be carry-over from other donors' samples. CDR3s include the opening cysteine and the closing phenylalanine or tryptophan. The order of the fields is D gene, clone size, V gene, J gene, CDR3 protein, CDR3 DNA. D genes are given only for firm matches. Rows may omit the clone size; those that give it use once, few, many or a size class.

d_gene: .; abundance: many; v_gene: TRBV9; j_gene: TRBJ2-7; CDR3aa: CASSEHGLTYEQYF; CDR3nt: TGTGCCAGCAGCGAGCACGGACTAACCTACGAGCAGTACTTC
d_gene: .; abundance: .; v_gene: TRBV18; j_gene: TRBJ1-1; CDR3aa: CASSSQGGEAFF; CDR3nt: TGTGCCAGCTCATCACAGGGAGGCGAAGCTTTCTTT
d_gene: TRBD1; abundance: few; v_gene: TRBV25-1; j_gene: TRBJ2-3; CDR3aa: CASSWTGGGNTQYF; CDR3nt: TGTGCCAGCAGCTGGACAGGGGGCGGAAATACGCAGTATTTT
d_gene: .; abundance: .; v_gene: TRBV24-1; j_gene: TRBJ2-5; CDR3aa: CATSDPRRAQETQYF; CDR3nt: TGTGCCACCAGTGATCCGAGACGGGCACAAGAGACCCAGTACTTC
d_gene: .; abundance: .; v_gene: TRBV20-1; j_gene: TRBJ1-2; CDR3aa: CSATGYGYTF; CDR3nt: TGCAGTGCTACTGGCTATGGCTACACCTTC
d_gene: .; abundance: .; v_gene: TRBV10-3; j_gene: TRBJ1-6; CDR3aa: CATRRGDGSPLHF; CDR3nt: TGTGCCACCCGACGGGGGGATGGATCACCCCTCCACTTT
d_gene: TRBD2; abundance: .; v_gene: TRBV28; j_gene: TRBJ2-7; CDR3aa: CASSLTVASGILEQYF; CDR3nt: TGTGCCAGCAGTTTAACAGTCGCTAGCGGAATCCTCGAGCAGTACTTC
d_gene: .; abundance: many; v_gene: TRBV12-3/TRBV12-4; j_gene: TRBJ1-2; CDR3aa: CASSSGTQDGYTF; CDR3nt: TGTGCCAGCAGTTCCGGGACCCAGGATGGCTACACCTTC
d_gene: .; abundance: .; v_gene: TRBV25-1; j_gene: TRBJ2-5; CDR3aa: CASSPQAREETQYF; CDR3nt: TGTGCCAGCAGCCCACAGGCGAGGGAAGAGACCCAGTACTTC
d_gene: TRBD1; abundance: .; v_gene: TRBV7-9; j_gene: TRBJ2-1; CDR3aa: CASSPDRGRVYNEQFF; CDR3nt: TGTGCCAGCAGCCCGGACAGGGGGCGAGTATACAATGAGCAGTTCTTC
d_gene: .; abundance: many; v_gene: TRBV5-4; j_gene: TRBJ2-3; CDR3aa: CASSLAGSADTQYF; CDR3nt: TGTGCCAGCAGCTTGGCTGGGAGCGCAGATACGCAGTATTTT
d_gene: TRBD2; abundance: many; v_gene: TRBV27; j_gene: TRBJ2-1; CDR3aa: CASLLRASGRSGNEQFF; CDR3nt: TGTGCCAGCCTGTTAAGGGCTAGCGGGAGGTCGGGCAATGAGCAGTTCTTC
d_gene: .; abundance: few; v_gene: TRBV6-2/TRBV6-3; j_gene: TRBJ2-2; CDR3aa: CASIGQPYYTGELFF; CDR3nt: TGTGCCAGCATTGGACAGCCCTACTACACCGGGGAGCTGTTTTTT
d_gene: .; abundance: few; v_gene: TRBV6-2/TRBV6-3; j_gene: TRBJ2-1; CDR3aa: CASLGVVPNEQFF; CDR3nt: TGTGCCAGCCTAGGGGTAGTTCCCAATGAGCAGTTCTTC
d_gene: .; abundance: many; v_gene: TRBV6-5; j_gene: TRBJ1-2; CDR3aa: CASRNDGNYGYTF; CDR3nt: TGTGCCAGCAGAAATGACGGTAACTATGGCTACACCTTC
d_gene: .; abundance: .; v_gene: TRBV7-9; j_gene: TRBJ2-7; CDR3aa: CASSQDREQYF; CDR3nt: TGTGCTAGCAGCCAAGACAGGGAGCAGTACTTC
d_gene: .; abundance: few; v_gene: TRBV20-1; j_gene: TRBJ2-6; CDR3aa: CSARGSGANVLTF; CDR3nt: TGCAGTGCTAGGGGCTCTGGGGCCAACGTCCTGACTTTC
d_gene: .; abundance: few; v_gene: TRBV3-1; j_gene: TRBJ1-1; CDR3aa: CASSLGVRTEAFF; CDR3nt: TGTGCCAGCAGCCTAGGGGTAAGGACTGAAGCTTTCTTT
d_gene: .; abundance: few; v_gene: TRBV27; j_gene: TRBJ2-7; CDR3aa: CASSKGGSYEQYF; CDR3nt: TGTGCCAGCAGCAAAGGAGGCTCCTACGAGCAGTACTTC
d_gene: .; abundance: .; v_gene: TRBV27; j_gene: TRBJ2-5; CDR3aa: CASSPRGGGETQYF; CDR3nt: TGTGCCAGCAGTCCTCGGGGTGGAGGAGAGACCCAGTACTTC
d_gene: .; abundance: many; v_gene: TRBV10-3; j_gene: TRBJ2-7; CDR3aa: CAISPTDTYEQYF; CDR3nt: TGTGCCATCAGCCCGACGGATACCTACGAGCAGTACTTC
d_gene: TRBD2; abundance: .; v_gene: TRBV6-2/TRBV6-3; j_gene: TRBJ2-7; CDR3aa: CAGSTGLAGTYEQYF; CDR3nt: TGTGCCGGCAGTACGGGACTAGCGGGGACCTACGAGCAGTACTTC
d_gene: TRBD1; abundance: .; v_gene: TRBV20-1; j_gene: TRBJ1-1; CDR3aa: CSARAGTGNTEAFF; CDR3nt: TGCAGTGCTAGAGCTGGGACAGGGAACACTGAAGCTTTCTTT
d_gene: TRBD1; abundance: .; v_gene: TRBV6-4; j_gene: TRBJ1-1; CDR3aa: CASSLDRGEAFF; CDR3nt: TGTGCCAGCAGTCTTGACAGGGGGGAAGCTTTCTTT
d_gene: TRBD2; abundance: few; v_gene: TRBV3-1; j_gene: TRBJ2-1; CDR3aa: CASSPAGAYNEQFF; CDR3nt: TGTGCCAGCAGCCCAGCGGGAGCCTACAATGAGCAGTTCTTC
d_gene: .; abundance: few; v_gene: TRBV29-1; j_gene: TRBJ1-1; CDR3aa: CSVGLQTNTEAFF; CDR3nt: TGCAGCGTTGGATTACAGACGAACACTGAAGCTTTCTTT
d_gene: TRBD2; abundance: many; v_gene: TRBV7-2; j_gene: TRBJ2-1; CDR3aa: CASSLGGTSGRNEQFF; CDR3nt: TGTGCCAGCAGCTTAGGGGGGACTAGCGGGCGGAATGAGCAGTTCTTC
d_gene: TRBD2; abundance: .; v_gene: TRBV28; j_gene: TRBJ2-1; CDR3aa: CASSRSNRLAGIEQFF; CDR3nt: TGTGCCAGCAGTCGGTCAAATAGGCTAGCGGGGATTGAGCAGTTCTTC
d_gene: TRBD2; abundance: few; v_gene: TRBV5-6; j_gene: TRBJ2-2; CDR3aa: CASSRMAGVVGELFF; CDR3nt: TGTGCCAGCAGCCGAATGGCGGGAGTAGTCGGGGAGCTGTTTTTT
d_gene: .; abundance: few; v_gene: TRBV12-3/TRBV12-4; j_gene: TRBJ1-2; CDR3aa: CASRPGTDNYGYTF; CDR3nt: TGTGCCAGCAGGCCCGGGACTGATAACTATGGCTACACCTTC
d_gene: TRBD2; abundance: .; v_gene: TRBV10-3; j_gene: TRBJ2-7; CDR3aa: CAISETPGTSSHEQYF; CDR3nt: TGTGCCATCAGTGAGACCCCCGGGACTAGCTCCCACGAGCAGTACTTC
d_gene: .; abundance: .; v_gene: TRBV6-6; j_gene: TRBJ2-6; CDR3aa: CASTTSEGLSGANVLTF; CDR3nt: TGTGCCAGCACCACATCCGAGGGCCTCTCTGGGGCCAACGTCCTGACTTTC
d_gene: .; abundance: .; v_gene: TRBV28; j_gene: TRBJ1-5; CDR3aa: CASGDVYQPQHF; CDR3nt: TGTGCCAGCGGGGACGTTTATCAGCCCCAGCATTTT
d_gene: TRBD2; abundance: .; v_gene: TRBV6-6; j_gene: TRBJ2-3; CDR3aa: CASTFLAGSTDTQYF; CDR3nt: TGTGCCAGCACTTTTCTAGCGGGTAGCACAGATACGCAGTATTTT
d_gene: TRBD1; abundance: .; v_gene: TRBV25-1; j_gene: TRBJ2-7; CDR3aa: CASRPPGTAVNEQYF; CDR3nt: TGTGCCAGCAGGCCCCCCGGGACAGCCGTCAACGAGCAGTACTTC
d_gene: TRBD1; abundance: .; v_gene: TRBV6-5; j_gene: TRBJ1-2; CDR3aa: CASSKDRSNYGYTF; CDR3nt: TGTGCCAGCAGTAAGGACAGGTCTAACTATGGCTACACCTTC
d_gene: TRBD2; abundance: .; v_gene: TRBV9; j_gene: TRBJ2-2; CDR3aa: CASSLGLAGVMNTGELFF; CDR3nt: TGTGCCAGCAGTCTCGGACTAGCGGGAGTCATGAACACCGGGGAGCTGTTTTTT
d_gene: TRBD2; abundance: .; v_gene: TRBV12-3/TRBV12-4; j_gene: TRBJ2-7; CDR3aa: CASSIAGGSYEQYF; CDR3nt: TGTGCCAGCAGTATAGCGGGAGGTAGCTACGAGCAGTACTTC
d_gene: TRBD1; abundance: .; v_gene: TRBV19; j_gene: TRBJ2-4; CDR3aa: CASSPGQGLLAKNIQYF; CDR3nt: TGTGCCAGTAGCCCGGGACAGGGACTCCTAGCCAAAAACATTCAGTACTTC
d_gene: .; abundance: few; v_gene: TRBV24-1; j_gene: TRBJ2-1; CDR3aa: CATSDLRDGQFF; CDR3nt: TGTGCCACCAGTGATTTACGGGACGGGCAGTTCTTC
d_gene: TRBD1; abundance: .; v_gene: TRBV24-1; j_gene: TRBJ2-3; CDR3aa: CATSAWPGQAGTDTQYF; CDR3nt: TGTGCCACCAGTGCCTGGCCGGGACAGGCTGGCACAGATACGCAGTATTTT
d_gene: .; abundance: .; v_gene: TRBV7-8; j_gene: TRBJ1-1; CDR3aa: CASSPRGGVGAEAFF; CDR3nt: TGTGCCAGCAGCCCTCGGGGAGGGGTAGGAGCTGAAGCTTTCTTT
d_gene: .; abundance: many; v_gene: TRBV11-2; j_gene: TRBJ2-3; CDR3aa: CASSFASTDTQYF; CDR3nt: TGTGCCAGCAGCTTTGCGAGCACAGATACGCAGTATTTT